What follows are 6 T cell receptor beta chains derived from one specimen sequenced in a study of cytotoxic CD8 clonotypes in ibrutinib-treated CLL. Assay: immunoSEQ multiplex PCR; the TCRdb copy retains only in-frame clones and omits some. The sample consists of tens of thousands of clones, more than 70% of them appearing once. Sequencing used PBMCs, obtained after 12 months of ibrutinib treatment. The receptor source for this set is a human donor with chronic lymphocytic leukemia.

The chain employs TRBV5-1 and TRBJ2-2; 7 positions match TRBD1. The V and J ends lost 0 bases and 3 bases, in that order; junction bases with no gene match: 2. Germline V gives CDR1 SGHRS, CDR2 YFSETQ. The CDR3 consists of 15 residues. The CDR3 protein is CASSLDRGDTGELFF. The CDR3 nucleotides are TGCGCCAGCAGCTTGGACAGGGGAGACACCGGGGAGCTGTTTTTT.

The rearrangement links TRBV19 to TRBJ1-1; 10 bases agree with TRBD1. V lost 3 bases to trimming and J lost 1 base; unmatched junction nucleotides: 14. CDR1 and CDR2 from the germline V gene are LNHDA and SQIVND (reference sequence). The CDR3 is 19 amino acids. The DNA for the CDR3 is TGTGCCAGTAGTATCGGGGCGACAGGGGGCGAATCCCGGAACACTGAAGCTTTCTTT. Encoded protein: CASSIGATGGESRNTEAFF. The complete variable domain, with remaining parts taken from reference TRBV19 and TRBJ1-1, reads DGGITQSPKYLFRKEGQNVTLSCEQNLNHDAMYWYRQDPGQGLRLIYYSQIVNDFQKGDIAEGYSVSREKKESFPLTVTSAQKNPTAFYLCASSIGATGGESRNTEAFFGQGTRLTVV.

V and J are TRBV30 and TRBJ2-3; 12 bases align to TRBD2. V lost 4 bases and J lost 0; bases outside the gene matches: 11. The CDR3 consists of 18 residues. CDR1 GTSNPN and CDR2 SVGIG come from the germline V gene (reference sequence). The CDR3 loop reads CAWNGLAGPLLSTDTQYF. The CDR3, as DNA: TGTGCCTGGAACGGACTAGCGGGGCCTCTACTTAGCACAGATACGCAGTATTTT.

The rearrangement joins TRBV30 to TRBJ2-5; D may be TRBD2 (5 bases). The CDR3 contains 12 residues. Germline V CDR1 and CDR2: GTSNPN, SVGIG (reference sequence). Trimming shortened V by 2 bases and J by 5 bases, and 9 bases separated the two germline ends. CDR3 coding DNA: TGTGCCTGGAGTCAGAGGGAGGAGACCCAGTACTTC. Translating it yields CAWSQREETQYF.

This chain joins TRBV2 and TRBJ2-2; maybe TRBD1 (5 bases). Germline V lookup: CDR1 SNHLY, CDR2 FYNNEI. The ends were cut back, 4 bases at V and 6 bases at J, with 15 bases in the middle. CDR3 length: 15 amino acids. The CDR3 loop is CASSGRVLTSGELFF. In DNA form, the CDR3 reads TGTGCCAGCAGTGGCAGGGTATTAACGTCCGGGGAGCTGTTTTTT.

The rearrangement links TRBV19 to TRBJ1-1; D may be TRBD1 (5 bases). V shed 8 bases and J shed 1 base, with 11 bases lying between them. CDR3 length: 13 amino acids. Germline V gene sequence: CDR1 LNHDA, CDR2 SQIVND (reference sequence). The DNA for the CDR3 is TGTGCCAGTTTAAGGGGCCCGAACACTGAAGCTTTCTTT. Its translation is CASLRGPNTEAFF.